Reported below is one T cell receptor (beta chain). Antigen specificity is unknown. With 6 bases clipped from V and 7 bases from J, the junction kept 5 bases outside the gene matches. CDR1 and CDR2 from the germline V gene are MNHEY and SVGAGI. The CDR3 runs to 12 residues. This sample is drawn from a study of T-cell memory formation after mild COVID-19. Study observations and caveats: Clones that contracted from day 15 to 85 had balanced CD4/CD8; later expanders were CD4+ biased. A second wave of clones peaked on day 37, and their SARS-CoV-2 specificity went unconfirmed. Prior to infection, memory already included some responding clones, suggesting cross-reactive memory joined.

Barcoded TCR alpha and TCR beta cDNA libraries with UMIs came from 5'RACE using constant-segment primers. TCRdb re-analysed the 5' RACE reads in MiXCR, keeping a single row per CDR3 protein. The profile shows some 40,000 distinct CDR3 sequences, 7.3% of them singletons. This sequence joins TRBV6-5 and TRBJ1-2, with 7 bases matching TRBD1. The clonotype originates from a man aged 18-30 years who had mild COVID-19 (a few samples of this study predate the infection). Cell type and time point are not known. Sequenced sample: PBMCs or a T cell subset sorted from them (not recorded which). CDR3 sequence: CASSLQGLGYTF. In nucleotides, the CDR3 is TGTGCCAGCAGCCTACAGGGGCTTGGCTACACCTTC.